The subject of this entry is one T cell receptor (beta chain). The target antigen is unknown. Germline CDR1 is GTSNPN and CDR2 is SVGIG (reference sequence). The CDR3 extends over 13 amino acids. Sample-barcoded 5' priming and a J-beta primer mix drove a second PCR of roughly 7 to 11 cycles. Via MiXCR, TCRdb re-called the 5' RACE reads, giving one row per CDR3 protein. The sample gives fewer than 700,000 distinct CDR3 sequences, about 45% of which show up once; approximately 25% is in the top ten. This record belongs to a study of blood T cells in healthy people across ages. Findings and caveats of the study: Roughly linearly, TCR beta diversity per million T cells fell as age increased. Compared with aged donors, long-lived donors showed fewer expanded clones, suggesting selection.

Caucasian individuals from Russia who were healthy and aged about 6 to 95 acted as donors. Isolated per sample were at least 7 million PBMCs. The TCR comes from a man older than 75 in good health. Sequenced material: blood. This chain links TRBV30 with TRBJ2-5; no reliable D call. With the DNA end fitting TRBJ2-7 better, the J assignment may be wrong. The CDR3, as DNA: TGTGCCTGGCGTCAGCCAGGATCTGGCGAGCAGTACTTC. Encoded protein: CAWRQPGSGEQYF.